A selection of T cell receptor beta chains follows, all from one sample in a study of blood T cell repertoires in COVID-19. The repertoire was sequenced with immunoSEQ multiplex PCR; TCRdb's copy has only in-frame clones and lacks some. The sample carries approximately 140,000 clones, about 80% recorded once. Sequenced sample: peripheral blood. Receptors were obtained from a man aged 40-49 years with active or convalescent COVID-19. Both conserved end residues are part of each CDR3. Each record gives: J gene, V gene, D gene, clone size, CDR3 DNA, CDR3 protein. The D gene is left open where the match is weak. Some rows mark clone size as missing; the rest say once, few, many or name a class of expanded clone.

TRBJ1-1 TRBV7-9 TRBD1 NA TGTGCCAGCAGGGAGGGACAGGGGGCAAGGGAAGCTTTCTTT CASREGQGAREAFF
TRBJ2-5 TRBV4-2 TRBD2 NA TGTGCCAGCAGCCAAGATCCGGGACTAGCGGGGGTAAACCAAGAGACCCAGTACTTC CASSQDPGLAGVNQETQYF
TRBJ2-7 TRBV7-3 NA NA TGTGCCAGCAGCTCTCTTGGGCGCCACGAGCAGTACTTC CASSSLGRHEQYF
TRBJ2-1 TRBV5-1 NA NA TGCGCCAGCAGCTTGGGGGCCCCCTCCAATGAGCAGTTCTTC CASSLGAPSNEQFF
TRBJ1-2 TRBV9 NA NA TGTGCCAGCAGCGTAGGTGGCAGGCAATATGGCTACACCTTC CASSVGGRQYGYTF
TRBJ2-1 TRBV6-4 NA NA TGTGCCAGGGCGACTACTTACAATGAGCAGTTCTTC CARATTYNEQFF
TRBJ2-1 TRBV24-1 NA NA TGTGCCACCAGTGAGACTTCTAACAATGAGCAGTTCTTC CATSETSNNEQFF
TRBJ2-7 TRBV6-2/TRBV6-3 TRBD1 NA TGTGCCAGCAGCCCTGACAGGGGGCTCCCCTACGAGCAGTACTTC CASSPDRGLPYEQYF
TRBJ2-7 TRBV12-5 TRBD1 NA TGTGCTAGTGGTTTAAGGACAGGGCCTTACGAGCAGTACTTC CASGLRTGPYEQYF
TRBJ2-7 TRBV19 TRBD1 NA TGTGCCAGTAGTAACCCCGACAGGGAGAAATACGAGCAGTACTTC CASSNPDREKYEQYF
TRBJ2-3 TRBV19 TRBD2 NA TGTGCCAGTAGTGCTCTCCCGGGACTAGCGGGGGGGGATACGCAGTATTTT CASSALPGLAGGDTQYF
TRBJ1-3 TRBV5-1 NA NA TGCGCCAGCAGCAGAGCGGACGGACGATCTGGAAACACCATATATTTT CASSRADGRSGNTIYF
TRBJ1-5 TRBV12-3/TRBV12-4 NA NA TGTGCCAGCAGAAGACAGAATCAGCCCCAGCATTTT CASRRQNQPQHF
TRBJ2-3 TRBV5-4 NA NA TGTGCCAGCAGGATCCGAGTGGGACAAGACCCTACTAGCACAGATACGCAGTATTTT CASRIRVGQDPTSTDTQYF
TRBJ1-2 TRBV9 TRBD1 once TGTGCCAGCAGCGTAGGACAGGGTGGCTACACCTTC CASSVGQGGYTF
TRBJ2-2 TRBV3-1/TRBV3-2 NA NA TGTGCCAGCAGCCAAGCAGGGGCTGGGTCGAACGGGGAGCTGTTTTTT CASSQAGAGSNGELFF
TRBJ2-5 TRBV5-6 TRBD2 NA TGTGCCAGCAGCCATGGGACTAGCGGGCCGAGGGTCTACTTC CASSHGTSGPRVYF
TRBJ2-7 TRBV30 NA NA TGTGCCTGGAGTGTACTGGGGGGTACCTACGAGCAGTACTTC CAWSVLGGTYEQYF
TRBJ2-7 TRBV12-3/TRBV12-4 NA few TGTGCCAGCAGTTCCCAGGGCGGGGCCGAGCAGTACTTC CASSSQGGAEQYF
TRBJ2-7 TRBV10-1 TRBD1 NA TGCGCCAGCAGTCCCCCGGACAGGGGAACCTACGAGCAGTACTTC CASSPPDRGTYEQYF
TRBJ2-2 TRBV9 NA NA TGTGCCAGCAGCCGACTTATGGGGAACACCGGGGAGCTGTTTTTT CASSRLMGNTGELFF
TRBJ2-1 TRBV25-1 NA NA TGTGCATCGGGGTACCGGTACAATGAGCAGTTCTTC CASGYRYNEQFF
TRBJ2-3 TRBV24-1 NA NA TGTGCCACCAGTGACCGGGTTCCAGATACGCAGTATTTT CATSDRVPDTQYF
TRBJ2-7 TRBV6-5 TRBD2 NA TGTGCCAGCAGGAGCGGGGGGCGGTACGAGCAGTACTTC CASRSGGRYEQYF
TRBJ1-2 TRBV29-1 NA once TGCAGCGTCCGCCCCGGGACTAACCATGGCTACACCTTC CSVRPGTNHGYTF
TRBJ2-7 TRBV5-5 TRBD1 NA TGTGCCAGTGGGAGGGACAGGGCCAGGGACGAGCAGTACTTC CASGRDRARDEQYF
TRBJ2-5 TRBV5-1 NA NA TGCGCCAGCAGCCGGGGACTGGAAGAGACCCAGTACTTC CASSRGLEETQYF
TRBJ2-5 TRBV7-7 NA NA TGTGCCAGCAGGGAGGGTACAGATGAGACCCAGTACTTC CASREGTDETQYF
TRBJ2-7 TRBV6-5 TRBD1 NA TGTGCCAGCAGCGCCGGGACAGGGGGGTACGAGCAGTACTTC CASSAGTGGYEQYF
TRBJ1-1 TRBV4-3 NA NA TGCGCCAGCAGCCAAGATTTACGGGCTGAAGCTTTCTTT CASSQDLRAEAFF
TRBJ1-1 TRBV4-1 TRBD1 once TGCGCCAGCAGCCAAGATAGGAACAGGGGCCCTGAAGCTTTCTTT CASSQDRNRGPEAFF
TRBJ1-4 TRBV5-1 NA NA TGCGCCAGCAGTCCGGACAGTAATGAAAAACTGTTTTTT CASSPDSNEKLFF
TRBJ1-2 TRBV20-1 TRBD1 NA TGCAGTGCGCAGGGGGACTCTGGCTACACCTTC CSAQGDSGYTF
TRBJ1-5 TRBV19 NA NA TGTGCCAGTAGTGCCGGCCGACAGACCCAGGGGCCCCAGCATTTT CASSAGRQTQGPQHF
TRBJ2-3 TRBV10-1 NA many TGCGCCAGCAGTGAGCGCGAAACAGATACGCAGTATTTT CASSERETDTQYF
TRBJ1-1 TRBV5-1 TRBD1 NA TGCGCCAGCAGCGCCAGGGGGCAGGACACTGAAGCTTTCTTT CASSARGQDTEAFF
TRBJ2-5 TRBV19 NA NA TGTGCCAGTAGTATAGACGCAGGGGGGCGCAGGGAGACCCAGTACTTC CASSIDAGGRRETQYF
TRBJ2-7 TRBV5-4 TRBD2 NA TGTGCCAGCAGCTTGGGATCGGGGGGGATTTACGAGCAGTACTTC CASSLGSGGIYEQYF
TRBJ2-3 TRBV7-2 NA few TGTGCCAGCAGCTTAGCGTTAATAGATACGCAGTATTTT CASSLALIDTQYF
TRBJ1-6 TRBV2 NA NA TGTGCCAGCACCGGGGGATCCTATAATTCACCCCTCCACTTT CASTGGSYNSPLHF
TRBJ2-2 TRBV6-2/TRBV6-3 TRBD2 NA TGTGCCAGCAGTTACCGGGGAAGCGGGGGGACCGGGGAGCTGTTTTTT CASSYRGSGGTGELFF
TRBJ2-6 TRBV19 TRBD1 NA TGTGCCACCTTGGACAGGGTCGGGGCCAACGTCCTGACTTTC CATLDRVGANVLTF
TRBJ2-7 TRBV12-3/TRBV12-4 NA NA TGTGCCAGCACCCGGAGCGGAGAGCAGTACTTC CASTRSGEQYF
TRBJ2-3 TRBV27 NA NA TGTGCCAGCAGTTTAGGGGGGGCCGGGGTGTTTGGAGTTCCAGATACGCAGTATTTT CASSLGGAGVFGVPDTQYF
TRBJ2-7 TRBV2 NA NA TGTGCCAGCAATAGACAGTCAACCTCCTACGAGCAGTACTTC CASNRQSTSYEQYF
TRBJ2-3 TRBV5-1 TRBD1 NA TGCGCCAGCAGCTTAGAACGGACAGGCTCAGATACGCAGTATTTT CASSLERTGSDTQYF
TRBJ2-7 TRBV27 NA NA TGTGCCAGCAGTTTATGGGGGGAGAACTACGAGCAGTACTTC CASSLWGENYEQYF
TRBJ1-2 TRBV7-9 TRBD1 NA TGTGCCAGCAGCTACCGGGACAGGGTTGCTGGGGGTGGCTACACCTTC CASSYRDRVAGGGYTF